Below, 30 T cell receptor beta chains from the same sample are listed, as sequenced in a study of cytomegalovirus exposure and HLA in healthy donors. Primers: 60 Vbeta forward and 13 Jbeta reverse. Produced via immunoSEQ multiplex PCR; TCRdb's table is partial and in-frame only. Of 120,000 to 150,000 clones listed, roughly 73% were seen once; the top ten hold around an eighth. The sequencing sample was made of PBMCs. These receptors came from a human donor in good health.

The chain recombines TRBV2 with TRBJ2-2; weak D call: TRBD1 (6 bases). The CDR3 has 16 amino acids. The germline V gene encodes CDR1 SNHLY and CDR2 FYNNEI. V was trimmed by 2 bases and J by 0 bases, leaving 10 bases between them. The CDR3 spells CASSEFGQTNTGELFF. The CDR3 DNA reads as TGTGCCAGCAGTGAATTCGGACAGACGAACACCGGGGAGCTGTTTTTT.

The CDR3 loop reads CASSPGTRLRDTGELFF. The CDR3 nucleotides are TGTGCCAGCAGCCCAGGGACTAGGCTTCGGGACACCGGGGAGCTGTTTTTT. This chain uses TRBV5-4 with TRBJ2-2; the match to TRBD2 covers 8 bases. Germline trimming cut 4 bases from V and 3 bases from J; bases unmatched to any gene: 11. The CDR3 sequence is 17 residues long. Per germline, CDR1 SGHNT and CDR2 YYREEE (reference sequence).

This chain uses TRBV15 with TRBJ2-5; D gene ambiguous. Germline V gene data show CDR1 as LNHNV and CDR2 as YYDKDF (reference sequence). Trimming stripped 6 bases from V and 2 bases from J, with 13 bases between. This CDR3 has 14 amino acids. CDR3 amino acids: CATSSWSSQETQYF. The CDR3 DNA reads as TGTGCCACCAGTTCCTGGAGCAGTCAAGAGACCCAGTACTTC.

V is TRBV14 and J is TRBJ2-7; TRBD1 might be the D (6 bases). The germline V gene has CDR1 SGHDN and CDR2 FVKESK. Between the trimmed V and J ends, which lost 4 bases and 0 bases, there was a span of 10 bases. This CDR3 region has 14 residues. Here the CDR3 reads CASSLDRFSYEQYF. The DNA of the CDR3 is TGTGCCAGCAGCCTAGACAGGTTCTCCTACGAGCAGTACTTC.

The rearrangement joins TRBV10-1 to TRBJ2-5; 10 bases fit TRBD2. The CDR3 is 18 amino acids. V lost 6 bases and J lost 1; bases outside the gene matches: 14. CDR1 and CDR2 (germline): WNHNN, SYGVQD (reference sequence). As DNA, the CDR3 is TGCGCCAGCAGGGGGATAGCGGGGGGCACGGATTTCCAAGAGACCCAGTACTTC. Its protein product is CASRGIAGGTDFQETQYF.

The rearrangement joins TRBV19 to TRBJ1-5, with TRBD1 matching over 8 bases. After removal of 3 bases from V and 5 bases from J, the junction contained 6 bases not matched to a gene. Per germline, CDR1 LNHDA and CDR2 SQIVND (reference sequence). The CDR3 extends over 15 amino acids. The CDR3: CASSMGGQEHQPQHF. The CDR3 DNA is TGTGCCAGTAGTATGGGGGGACAGGAACATCAGCCCCAGCATTTT.

This chain links TRBV7-9 with TRBJ2-7, with TRBD1 identical over 7 bases. In germline, CDR1 is SEHNR, CDR2 FQNEAQ (reference sequence). This CDR3 contains 14 residues. V lost 1 base, J lost 2 bases, and 2 bases stayed unmatched. In DNA, the CDR3 is TGTGCCAGCAGCTTAGAGGGGGCAACCTACGAGCAGTACTTC. Its translation is CASSLEGATYEQYF.

Here the CDR3 DNA reads TGTGCCATCAGTGCGACTAGCGGGAGGCGGTACGAGCAGTACTTC. This encodes CAISATSGRRYEQYF. The gene calls are TRBV10-3 and TRBJ2-7, with 13 bases matching TRBD2. This CDR3 has 15 residues. V lost 4 bases, J lost 4 bases, and 4 bases stayed unmatched. CDR1 is ENHRY, CDR2 SYGVKD, per germline.

This chain uses TRBV11-1 with TRBJ1-1; 8 positions agree with TRBD1. V was clipped by 8 bases and J by 1 base; unmatched bases: 3. Germline V gene data show CDR1 as SGHAT and CDR2 as FQDESV (reference sequence). The CDR3 length is 13 residues. The CDR3 spells CASSDRGNTEAFF. CDR3 nucleotides: TGTGCCAGCTCCGACAGGGGGAACACTGAAGCTTTCTTT.

The chain is built from TRBV2 and TRBJ2-7, with 14 bases that match TRBD2. CDR1 is SNHLY, CDR2 FYNNEI, per germline. The V and J ends lost 7 bases and 2 bases, in that order; junction bases with no gene match: 7. This CDR3 comprises 16 residues. DNA of the CDR3: TGTGCCAGCATTCTGACTAGCGGGGGGGCGACCTACGAGCAGTACTTC. It specifies CASILTSGGATYEQYF. The variable domain in full, with the rest retrieved from reference TRBV2 and TRBJ2-7, is EPEVTQTPSHQVTQMGQEVILRCVPISNHLYFYWYRQILGQKVEFLVSFYNNEISEKSEIFDDQFSVERPDGSNFTLKIRSTKLEDSAMYFCASILTSGGATYEQYFGPGTRLTVT.

A word on this clone: This sample includes further DNA sequences coding for the same CDR3. V and J are TRBV4-1 and TRBJ2-3, with a weak D call TRBD2 (7 bases). The CDR3 spans 16 residues. Germline V CDR1 and CDR2: MGHRA, YSYEKL. V lost 0 bases and J lost 7, with 17 bases in between. The CDR3, as DNA: TGCGCCAGCAGCCAAGATCGGGGGGACACGGTATATACGCAGTATTTT. It yields the protein CASSQDRGDTVYTQYF.

The CDR3 sequence: CASSLIKTGLNYGYTF. In DNA form, the CDR3 reads TGTGCCAGCAGTTTAATAAAGACAGGGTTGAACTATGGCTACACCTTC. This chain connects TRBV27 to TRBJ1-2; TRBD1 matches 7 bases. The CDR3 is 16 amino acids. Trimming cost V 2 bases and J 2 bases; bases outside gene matches: 8. Per germline, CDR1 MNHEY and CDR2 SMNVEV (reference sequence).

This chain connects TRBV11-3 to TRBJ2-1, with TRBD1 identical over 10 bases. The CDR3 totals 13 residues. Germline assignment: CDR1 SGHNT and CDR2 YENEEA. V was pared by 5 bases and J by 10 bases, with 5 bases of the junction left unmatched. CDR3 in DNA: TGTGCCAGCAGCGTGGACAGGGGGACGGAGCAGTTCTTC. Translation: CASSVDRGTEQFF. Filled out from reference TRBV11-3 and TRBJ2-1, the complete variable domain reads EAGVVQSPRYKIIEKKQPVAFWCNPISGHNTLYWYLQNLGQGPELLIRYENEEAVDDSQLPKDRFSAERLKGVDSTLKIQPAELGDSAVYLCASSVDRGTEQFFGPGTRLTVL.

V gene TRBV9 combines with J gene TRBJ2-7, with D perhaps matching TRBD1 (6 bases). Germline values: CDR1 SGDLS, CDR2 YYNGEE. This CDR3 is 15 amino acids long. Trimming pared 0 bases from V and 2 bases from J, leaving 12 bases between. CDR3 DNA: TGTGCCAGCAGCGTAGGGGTGGGGGCGACCTACGAGCAGTACTTC. Its translation: CASSVGVGATYEQYF.

The V and J genes are TRBV18 and TRBJ2-2; 7 bases line up with TRBD1. The CDR3 consists of 16 residues. Germline-derived CDR1 and CDR2 are KGHSH and LQKENI. V was clipped by 1 base and J by 3 bases; unmatched bases: 5. The CDR3 DNA sequence: TGTGCCAGCTCACCACTAGAGACAGGGTACACCGGGGAGCTGTTTTTT. Its translation is CASSPLETGYTGELFF.

This rearrangement joins TRBV6-5 to TRBJ2-7; D may be TRBD1 (6 bases). Trimming took 7 bases from V and 5 from J, leaving 12 bases between them. Germline values: CDR1 MNHEY, CDR2 SVGAGI. The CDR3 runs to 12 residues. Here the CDR3 DNA reads TGTGCCAGCAAGGGGGATATCCACGAGCAGTACTTC. Amino acid sequence: CASKGDIHEQYF.

The chain uses TRBV27 and TRBJ2-4, with 7 bases identical to TRBD2. The V segment lost 10 bases and the J segment 4 bases; nucleotides outside the gene matches: 4. This CDR3 is built from 12 residues. From germline, CDR1 is MNHEY and CDR2 SMNVEV (reference sequence). CDR3 nucleotides: TGTGCCACATCTAGCGGTAAAAACATTCAGTACTTC. Its protein product is CATSSGKNIQYF.

The chain employs TRBV5-4 and TRBJ2-3; TRBD2 agrees at 7 bases. V lost 4 bases, J lost 4 bases, and 3 bases stayed unmatched. Per the germline V gene, CDR1 is SGHNT and CDR2 is YYREEE (reference sequence). This CDR3 contains 13 residues. The CDR3, as DNA: TGTGCCAGCAGCGGGAGGGACTCAGATACGCAGTATTTT. Its translation is CASSGRDSDTQYF. The full variable domain, in which reference TRBV5-4 and TRBJ2-3 provide the parts outside the CDR3, is ETGVTQSPTHLIKTRGQQVTLRCSSQSGHNTVSWYQQALGQGPQFIFQYYREEENGRGNFPPRFSGLQFPNYSSELNVNALELDDSALYLCASSGRDSDTQYFGPGTRLTVL.

This clone was observed once. This rearrangement joins TRBV2 to TRBJ2-3, with 8 nucleotides matching TRBD2. V shed 6 bases, J shed 4 bases, and the junction held 9 bases outside the gene matches. Germline V lookup: CDR1 SNHLY, CDR2 FYNNEI. CDR3 length: 15 amino acids. The CDR3 region has the DNA TGTGCCAGCAGGACGATCGGGGGGGCTGCAGATACGCAGTATTTT. This translates into CASRTIGGAADTQYF. Full variable domain (rest looked up from reference TRBV2 and TRBJ2-3): EPEVTQTPSHQVTQMGQEVILRCVPISNHLYFYWYRQILGQKVEFLVSFYNNEISEKSEIFDDQFSVERPDGSNFTLKIRSTKLEDSAMYFCASRTIGGAADTQYFGPGTRLTVL.

This chain uses TRBV4-1 with TRBJ2-2; D unresolved. V lost 3 bases to trimming and J lost 1 base, with 6 bases between them. The V gene's germline CDR1 is MGHRA and CDR2 YSYEKL. The length of the CDR3 is 14 residues. The CDR3 region is CASSHHQNTGELFF. CDR3 DNA: TGCGCCAGCAGCCATCATCAGAACACCGGGGAGCTGTTTTTT.

This clone has a handful of counts. The chain is built from TRBV2 and TRBJ2-7; 9 bases line up with TRBD1. Germline lookup yields CDR1 SNHLY and CDR2 FYNNEI. Trimming took 5 bases from V and 5 from J; bases not matched to a gene: 4. This CDR3 has 13 amino acids. CDR3 protein: CASSYGTGNEQYF. CDR3 bases: TGTGCCAGCAGTTACGGGACAGGGAACGAGCAGTACTTC.

This clone was recorded only once. V is TRBV13 and J is TRBJ2-1, with 9 bases lining up with TRBD1. This CDR3 contains 16 residues. Germline assignment: CDR1 PRHDT and CDR2 FYEKMQ (reference sequence). Trimming removed 4 bases from V and 1 base from J; junction bases left unmatched: 5. The CDR3 DNA sequence: TGTGCCAGCAGCTCCCTGGGACAGGGTTCCTACAATGAGCAGTTCTTC. It codes for CASSSLGQGSYNEQFF.

Worth noting for this clone: Other DNA sequences of this sample code for an identical CDR3. CDR3 in amino acids: CASSWSGTAQETQYF. Written as DNA, the CDR3 is TGCGCCAGCAGCTGGTCCGGGACAGCTCAAGAGACCCAGTACTTC. This rearrangement joins TRBV5-1 to TRBJ2-5; TRBD1 agrees at 7 bases. Germline trimming cut 3 bases from V and 2 bases from J; bases unmatched to any gene: 7. The CDR3 runs to 15 residues. Germline lookup yields CDR1 SGHRS and CDR2 YFSETQ.

The chain links TRBV6-1 to TRBJ2-7; 10 bases match TRBD1. Losses at the gene ends were 10 bases for V and 7 bases for J; bases not matched to a gene: 10. Germline V gene lookup returns CDR1 MNHNS and CDR2 SASEGT. The CDR3 totals 13 residues. The DNA of the CDR3 is TGTGCCATCTCTAATGGACAGGGGGGTGAGCAGTACTTC. Translated: CAISNGQGGEQYF.

The rearrangement joins TRBV7-9 to TRBJ1-5; D is unclear. V shed 4 bases and J shed 5 bases, with 6 bases lying between them. Germline values: CDR1 SEHNR, CDR2 FQNEAQ (reference sequence). The CDR3 totals 12 residues. The CDR3 bases are TGTGCCAGCAGCTGGGGAGATCAGCCCCAGCATTTT. Protein sequence: CASSWGDQPQHF.

The chain carries TRBV7-9 and TRBJ2-5, with 8 bases identical to TRBD2. The CDR3 covers 15 residues. V was pared by 5 bases and J by 1 base, with 6 bases of the junction left unmatched. In germline, CDR1 is SEHNR, CDR2 FQNEAQ (reference sequence). This CDR3 is CASSQHTSGQETQYF. In nucleotides, the CDR3 is TGTGCCAGCAGCCAACATACTAGCGGCCAAGAGACCCAGTACTTC.

The chain employs TRBV5-1 and TRBJ1-4; TRBD1 agrees at 8 bases. Germline-derived CDR1 and CDR2 are SGHRS and YFSETQ. The CDR3 length is 16 residues. V was pared by 4 bases and J by 0 bases, with 5 bases of the junction left unmatched. CDR3 coding DNA: TGCGCCAGCAGCGCAGACAGGGGTGCAACTAATGAAAAACTGTTTTTT. It codes for CASSADRGATNEKLFF.

The rearrangement links TRBV5-1 to TRBJ1-6; 7 nucleotides line up with TRBD1. There are 16 residues in the CDR3. V was clipped by 3 bases and J by 2 bases; unmatched bases: 5. Germline V lookup: CDR1 SGHRS, CDR2 YFSETQ. Here the CDR3 DNA reads TGCGCCAGCAGCTCCAGGGGGTTTGCCTATAATTCACCCCTCCACTTT. Its protein is CASSSRGFAYNSPLHF.

J is TRBJ2-7 and V is TRBV2; the match to TRBD1 covers 10 bases. V lost 4 bases and J lost 7; bases outside the gene matches: 4. CDR1 SNHLY and CDR2 FYNNEI come from the germline V gene. The CDR3 loop spans 13 amino acids. The CDR3 sequence: CASSAGTGVEQYF. The CDR3 nucleotides are TGTGCCAGCAGTGCCGGGACAGGGGTGGAGCAGTACTTC.

The chain uses TRBV14 and TRBJ2-5; possibly TRBD2 for D (6 bases). This CDR3 comprises 15 residues. V gave up 5 bases and J gave up 4 bases, with 17 bases separating them. CDR1 is SGHDN and CDR2 is FVKESK in the germline V gene. The CDR3 sequence is CASSAASWGGETQYF. CDR3 nucleotides: TGTGCCAGCAGCGCCGCTTCTTGGGGAGGAGAGACCCAGTACTTC.